The 8 T cell receptor beta chains given below trace back to one sample, sequenced in a study of chemoradiotherapy in HPV16-positive cancers. Assay used: immunoSEQ multiplex PCR; TCRdb lists only in-frame clones, some missing. The sample consists of approximately 50,000 clones, around nine tenths of them appearing once. The source material was blood, sampled from a patient who underwent chemoradiotherapy. The receptors stem from a human donor with HPV-associated anogenital cancer.

V is TRBV11-3 and J is TRBJ2-5; possible D gene TRBD1, 5 bases. V was trimmed by 1 base and J by 4 bases, leaving 16 bases between them. Germline loops: CDR1 SGHNT, CDR2 YENEEA. The CDR3 has 16 amino acids. CDR3 amino acids: CASSLVAQGNGETQYF. DNA for the CDR3: TGTGCCAGCAGCTTAGTGGCCCAGGGCAATGGAGAGACCCAGTACTTC. Full variable domain (rest looked up from reference TRBV11-3 and TRBJ2-5): EAGVVQSPRYKIIEKKQPVAFWCNPISGHNTLYWYLQNLGQGPELLIRYENEEAVDDSQLPKDRFSAERLKGVDSTLKIQPAELGDSAVYLCASSLVAQGNGETQYFGPGTRLLVL.

The chain recombines TRBV6-5 with TRBJ1-2, with no clear D. This CDR3 region has 13 residues. CDR1 is MNHEY, CDR2 SVGAGI, per germline. V was trimmed by 2 bases and J by 8 bases, leaving 12 bases between them. CDR3 coding DNA: TGTGCCAGCAGTTACGGTACGGCGGCAGGCTACACCTTC. It yields the protein CASSYGTAAGYTF.

The chain joins TRBV9 to TRBJ1-2; D might be TRBD1 (6 bases). This CDR3 contains 16 residues. The V end was cut by 0 bases, the J end by 5 bases, with 17 bases between. From germline, CDR1 is SGDLS and CDR2 YYNGEE. Written as DNA, the CDR3 is TGTGCCAGCAGCGTAGGTACCCAGGGGACTTGGTATGGCTACACCTTC. It codes for CASSVGTQGTWYGYTF.

The chain joins TRBV14 to TRBJ1-6; D might be TRBD1 (5 bases). V was pared by 4 bases and J by 7 bases, with 11 bases between. The CDR3 spans 14 residues. The germline gives CDR1 SGHDN, CDR2 FVKESK. The CDR3 region has the DNA TGTGCCAGCAGCCCGGGACGGAAAAATTCACCCCTCCACTTT. Its protein product is CASSPGRKNSPLHF.

J is TRBJ2-1 and V is TRBV6-5; D is unresolved. Germline lookup yields CDR1 MNHEY and CDR2 SVGAGI. The V and J ends lost 6 bases and 8 bases respectively, with 11 bases between them. The CDR3 is made up of 12 amino acids. The CDR3 DNA reads as TGTGCCAGCAGGAACTTGCTCGATGAGCAGTTCTTC. This encodes CASRNLLDEQFF.

The chain employs TRBV7-2 and TRBJ2-3; D not resolved. This CDR3 comprises 12 residues. Trimming removed 1 base at V and 7 bases at J, with 6 bases between. Per germline, CDR1 SGHTA and CDR2 FQGNSA. The CDR3 nucleotides read TGTGCCAGCAGCTTAGACTCCAATACGCAGTATTTT. Residues: CASSLDSNTQYF.

The chain couples TRBV6-1 to TRBJ1-2; 8 bases match TRBD1. V shed 7 bases and J 2 bases; nucleotides not matched to a gene: 9. The CDR3 spans 15 residues. Germline V gene lookup returns CDR1 MNHNS and CDR2 SASEGT. The CDR3 spells CASTGQGLLNYGYTF. CDR3 sequence (DNA): TGTGCCAGCACCGGACAGGGACTACTAAACTATGGCTACACCTTC.

The chain employs TRBV5-1 and TRBJ2-7, with a possible D match to TRBD1 (5 bases). Germline loops: CDR1 SGHRS, CDR2 YFSETQ. This CDR3 has 15 residues. The germline V and J ends were trimmed by 1 base and 1 base, with 12 bases remaining between them. This chain's CDR3 is CASSLNGAMSYEQYF. DNA for the CDR3: TGCGCCAGCAGCTTGAATGGGGCAATGTCCTACGAGCAGTACTTC.